Shown below are 5 T cell receptor beta chains from a single sample sequenced in a study of T cell changes during pregnancy in multiple sclerosis (dated 2019 in TCRdb). Library preparation used the immunoSEQ multiplex PCR assay. The immuneACCESS repertoire file appears here via TCRdb, limited to in-frame rearrangements. These files lack a portion of the clones; in checked studies, under half of the deficit traces to unresolved V genes, and the cause of the others is not known. The sample data list around 65,000 clones, and about nine tenths of these were observed just once. The ten biggest clones cover 3.3% of the sample. The specimen comprised peripheral blood, sampled in the first trimester of pregnancy. The source of these receptors is a female donor in good health, enrolled as a control in a pregnancy study.

The chain couples TRBV19 to TRBJ2-1; 10 bases agree with TRBD2. The CDR3 covers 16 residues. V lost 6 bases and J lost 0; bases outside the gene matches: 5. Germline values: CDR1 LNHDA, CDR2 SQIVND (reference sequence). CDR3 DNA: TGTGCCAGTAGCAAGTCTAGCGGGAGCTCCTACAATGAGCAGTTCTTC. It specifies CASSKSSGSSYNEQFF.

CDR3 loop: CASSVGLAGGPQETQYF. CDR3 coding DNA: TGTGCCAGCAGCGTAGGGCTAGCGGGGGGGCCCCAAGAGACCCAGTACTTC. The chain carries TRBV9 and TRBJ2-5; TRBD2 agrees at 12 bases. This CDR3 spans 17 amino acids. The V gene's germline CDR1 is SGDLS and CDR2 YYNGEE. V shed 0 bases and J 1 base; nucleotides not matched to a gene: 4.

The chain carries TRBV11-3 and TRBJ2-3, with TRBD1 identical over 7 bases. There are 16 residues in the CDR3. CDR1 is SGHNT, CDR2 YENEEA, per germline. Losses at the gene ends were 5 bases for V and 5 bases for J; bases not matched to a gene: 13. The CDR3 reads CASSNTGASSVDTQYF. The CDR3 nucleotides are TGTGCCAGCAGCAATACAGGGGCCTCTTCCGTAGATACGCAGTATTTT.

The CDR3 region has the DNA TGTGCCAGTAGTCAGAGTCAGGGGCTAGGGGCCGGGGAGCTGTTTTTT. Amino acids: CASSQSQGLGAGELFF. J is TRBJ2-2 and V is TRBV19; D perhaps matches TRBD1 (6 bases). Trimming removed 5 bases at V and 6 bases at J, with 19 bases between. The CDR3 extends over 16 amino acids. The germline gives CDR1 LNHDA, CDR2 SQIVND (reference sequence).

CDR3 amino acids: CASTPSLGAAYEQYF. The CDR3 DNA follows: TGTGCCAGCACCCCTAGTTTGGGGGCGGCCTACGAGCAGTACTTC. The rearrangement joins TRBV5-5 to TRBJ2-7; tentative D call: TRBD1 (6 bases). The V gene's germline CDR1 is SGHKS and CDR2 YYEKEE (reference sequence). CDR3 length: 15 residues. Trimming stripped 6 bases from V and 2 bases from J, with 18 bases between.